The clone carrying this T cell receptor beta chain has just a few counts. The data were obtained in a study of blood T cell repertoires in COVID-19. Study context: Acute and convalescent COVID-19 specimens originated in the United States, Italy and Spain.

This CDR3 has 12 amino acids. The V gene lost 5 bases and the J gene lost 7 bases, with 11 bases spanning the gap. The germline V gene has CDR1 SQVTM and CDR2 ANQGSEA. Participants spanned ages roughly 18 to 90 years and resided in 20 to 25 US areas. The data were produced by immunoSEQ multiplex PCR, yet TCRdb's version contains in-frame clones alone and is incomplete. Seen here are 300,000 to 350,000 clones, roughly 86% observed once, and the top ten hold just over 1%. The TCR originated in a woman under 40 who had been exposed to COVID-19. The sample consisted of PBMCs or T cells enriched from blood (not recorded which). The V call is TRBV29-1, the J call TRBJ2-2, with D possibly TRBD1 on 6 matching bases. Here the CDR3 DNA reads TGCAGCGTTTTACAGGGAATCGGGGAGCTGTTTTTT. It translates to CSVLQGIGELFF.